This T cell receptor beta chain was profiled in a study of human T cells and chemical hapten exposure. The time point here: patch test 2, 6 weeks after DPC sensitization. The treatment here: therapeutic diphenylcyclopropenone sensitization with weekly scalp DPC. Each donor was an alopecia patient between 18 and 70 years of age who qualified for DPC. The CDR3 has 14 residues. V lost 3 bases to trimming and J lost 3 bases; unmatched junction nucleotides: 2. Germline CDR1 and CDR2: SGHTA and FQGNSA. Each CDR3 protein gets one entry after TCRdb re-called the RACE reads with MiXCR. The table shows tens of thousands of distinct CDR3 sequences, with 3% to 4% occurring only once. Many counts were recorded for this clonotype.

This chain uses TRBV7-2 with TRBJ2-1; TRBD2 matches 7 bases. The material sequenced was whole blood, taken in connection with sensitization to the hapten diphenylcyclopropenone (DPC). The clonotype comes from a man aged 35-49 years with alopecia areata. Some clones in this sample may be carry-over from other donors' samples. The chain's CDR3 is CASSFAGVYNEQFF. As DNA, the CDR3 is TGTGCCAGCAGCTTTGCGGGAGTCTACAATGAGCAGTTCTTC.